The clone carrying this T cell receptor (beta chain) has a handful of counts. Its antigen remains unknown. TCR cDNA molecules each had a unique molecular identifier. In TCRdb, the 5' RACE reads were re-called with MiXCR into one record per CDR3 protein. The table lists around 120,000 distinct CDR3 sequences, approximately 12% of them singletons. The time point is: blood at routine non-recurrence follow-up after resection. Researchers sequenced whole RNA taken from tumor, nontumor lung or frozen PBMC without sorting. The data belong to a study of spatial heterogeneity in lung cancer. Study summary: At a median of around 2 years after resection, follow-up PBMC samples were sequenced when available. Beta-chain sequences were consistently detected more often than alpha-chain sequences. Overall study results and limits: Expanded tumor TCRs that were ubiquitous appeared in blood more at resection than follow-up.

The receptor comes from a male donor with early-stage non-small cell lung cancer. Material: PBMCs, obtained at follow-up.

Here the CDR3 reads CASSIPRGKNIQYF. CDR3 sequence (DNA): TGTGCCAGCAGTATACCCCGGGGGAAAAACATTCAGTACTTC. The chain joins TRBV28 to TRBJ2-4, with D perhaps matching TRBD2 (6 bases). The CDR3 is made up of 14 amino acids. Trimming left V 5 bases short and J 4 bases short, with 12 bases between. The germline V gene encodes CDR1 MDHEN and CDR2 SYDVKM.